The source of this TCR beta chain is a study of CD8 T cells in Susac syndrome. The CDR3 extends over 16 amino acids. Between the trimmed V and J ends, which lost 4 bases and 0 bases, there was a span of 10 bases. Per the germline V gene, CDR1 is SEHNR and CDR2 is FQNEAQ (reference sequence). In Susac syndrome patients, recently defined diagnostic criteria for definite or probable disease were met. A quantity of about 0.5 to 1 ug RNA underwent reverse transcription using random hexamers. Each CDR3 protein is one row after TCRdb ran MiXCR on the immunoSEQ multiplex PCR reads. The data hold approximately 80,000 distinct CDR3 sequences, with 94% observed a single time.

The rearrangement uses TRBV7-9 and TRBJ1-6; D not certain. The sequencing sample was made of CD8+ T cells from PBMCs. The clonotype was recovered from a human donor with Susac syndrome. CDR3 DNA: TGTGCCAGCAGCTCGACGGGTAGCTCCTATAATTCACCCCTCCACTTT. Translation gives CASSSTGSSYNSPLHF.